A selection of T cell receptor beta chains follows, all from one sample in a study of T-cell memory formation after mild COVID-19. TCRdb re-analysed the 5' RACE reads in MiXCR, keeping a single row per CDR3 protein. The data hold over 300,000 distinct CDR3 sequences, with under 25% observed a single time. The sample comprised PBMCs or a T cell subset sorted from them (not recorded which). These receptors came from a young man who had mild COVID-19 (a few samples of this study predate the infection). Cell type and time point are not known. The CDR3 runs from the conserved cysteine through the conserved F or W. The D gene is left open where the match is weak. Size tells how often a clone was seen (once, few, many) or the class of an expanded clone, and some rows leave it out.

size,V,J,D,CDR3,DNA
few,TRBV5-1,TRBJ2-3,TRBD1,CASSLGGQAPTDTQYF,TGCGCCAGCAGCTTGGGGGGACAGGCCCCCACAGATACGCAGTATTTT
many,TRBV7-3,TRBJ2-1,-,CASSLNYNEQFF,TGTGCCAGCAGCTTAAACTACAATGAGCAGTTCTTC
-,TRBV4-3,TRBJ2-1,TRBD2,CASSQAPPGLAGRNEQFF,TGCGCCAGCAGCCAGGCGCCCCCCGGACTAGCGGGGAGGAATGAGCAGTTCTTC
many,TRBV5-1,TRBJ2-3,-,CASSLRYSTDTQYF,TGCGCCAGCAGCCTGAGATATAGCACAGATACGCAGTATTTT
few,TRBV5-1,TRBJ1-1,-,CASSLNAASKNTEAFF,TGCGCCAGCAGCTTGAATGCAGCGAGCAAGAACACTGAAGCTTTCTTT
few,TRBV2,TRBJ1-5,TRBD1,CASSKDRAQSNQPQHF,TGTGCCAGCAGTAAGGACAGGGCACAAAGCAATCAGCCCCAGCATTTT
-,TRBV12-2,TRBJ1-1,-,CASRRTGKQPMNTEAFF,TGTGCAAGTCGCCGGACAGGGAAGCAACCCATGAACACTGAAGCTTTCTTT
-,TRBV29-1,TRBJ1-4,-,CSVEDGFEGSVEKLFF,TGCAGCGTTGAAGACGGTTTCGAGGGCTCGGTTGAAAAACTGTTTTTT
-,TRBV7-9,TRBJ2-7,TRBD2,CASSHLASGGPYEQYF,TGTGCCAGCAGCCACCTTGCTAGCGGGGGACCATACGAGCAGTACTTC
-,TRBV6-6,TRBJ1-1,-,CASSPDSGYMNTEAFF,TGTGCCAGCAGCCCCGACAGCGGATACATGAACACTGAAGCTTTCTTT
-,TRBV6-5,TRBJ2-3,-,CASSWGGGLSPTDTQYF,TGTGCCAGCAGTTGGGGGGGCGGGTTGAGCCCCACAGATACGCAGTATTTT
many,TRBV5-1,TRBJ2-1,-,CASSLVAGGPNEQFF,TGCGCCAGCAGCTTGGTTGCAGGCGGCCCCAATGAGCAGTTCTTC
-,TRBV5-1,TRBJ2-2,-,CASSLPQGELFF,TGCGCCAGCAGCTTACCCCAGGGGGAGCTGTTTTTT
few,TRBV9,TRBJ2-7,TRBD1,CASSASGTGVEQYF,TGTGCCAGCAGCGCGTCCGGGACAGGGGTCGAGCAGTACTTC
-,TRBV18,TRBJ2-7,TRBD1,CASSPTLGQEAYEQYF,TGTGCCAGCTCACCAACTCTAGGACAGGAGGCCTACGAGCAGTACTTC
many,TRBV20-1,TRBJ2-7,TRBD1,CSPRDRRSYEQYF,TGCAGCCCTCGGGACAGGAGATCCTACGAGCAGTACTTC
-,TRBV20-1,TRBJ1-2,-,CSARDRRSYGYTF,TGCAGTGCTAGAGATCGACGTAGCTATGGCTACACCTTC
-,TRBV7-2,TRBJ1-1,TRBD1,CASSLGVGGPEAFF,TGTGCCAGCAGCTTAGGGGTAGGGGGCCCTGAAGCTTTCTTT
-,TRBV6-2/TRBV6-3,TRBJ2-1,-,CASSLWYEQFF,TGTGCCAGCAGCTTGTGGTATGAGCAGTTCTTC
few,TRBV5-1,TRBJ2-6,-,CASSLSRAGANVLTF,TGCGCCAGCAGCTTGTCCAGGGCTGGGGCCAACGTCCTGACTTTC
-,TRBV7-6,TRBJ1-1,-,CASSVRIGNTEAFF,TGTGCCAGCAGCGTCAGGATTGGGAACACTGAAGCTTTCTTT
-,TRBV10-3,TRBJ2-7,-,CAISGGRSYEQYF,TGTGCCATCAGTGGGGGGCGTTCCTACGAGCAGTACTTC
few,TRBV10-3,TRBJ2-5,-,CAISQETQYF,TGTGCCATCAGCCAAGAGACCCAGTACTTC
few,TRBV4-2,TRBJ2-3,TRBD2,CASSQGGRGDIDTQYF,TGTGCCAGCAGCCAAGGCGGGCGGGGGGATATAGATACGCAGTATTTT
-,TRBV6-6,TRBJ2-7,-,CATHTGFEYEQYF,TGTGCCACTCATACAGGGTTTGAATACGAGCAGTACTTC